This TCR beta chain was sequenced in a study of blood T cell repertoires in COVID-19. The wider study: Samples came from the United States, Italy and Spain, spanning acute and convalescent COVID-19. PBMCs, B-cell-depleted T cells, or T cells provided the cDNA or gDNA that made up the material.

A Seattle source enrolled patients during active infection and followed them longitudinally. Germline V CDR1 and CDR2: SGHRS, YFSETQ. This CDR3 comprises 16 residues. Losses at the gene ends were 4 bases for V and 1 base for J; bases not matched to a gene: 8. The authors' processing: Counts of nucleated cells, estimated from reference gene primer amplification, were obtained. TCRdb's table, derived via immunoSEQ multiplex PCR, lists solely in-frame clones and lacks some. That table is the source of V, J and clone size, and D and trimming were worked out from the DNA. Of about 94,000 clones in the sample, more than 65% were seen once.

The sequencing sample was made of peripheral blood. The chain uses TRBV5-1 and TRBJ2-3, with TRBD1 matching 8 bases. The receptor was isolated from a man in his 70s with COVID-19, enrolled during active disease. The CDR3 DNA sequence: TGCGCCAGCAGCCGTCTGCCGGGACAGGGCACAGATACGCAGTATTTT. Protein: CASSRLPGQGTDTQYF.